This T cell receptor (beta chain) originates from a study of T cell responses to AZD1222 COVID-19 vaccine. Study-wide points: It should be noted that donors were predominantly white British and more often female, and clonal diversity was possibly underestimated. Only a handful of AZD1222 recipients tested seropositive at baseline. Vaccine-related CD4 TCRs covered spike, predominating at 160-218 and 743-854.

Data came from immunoSEQ multiplex PCR; TCRdb stores just in-frame clones and leaves some out. Of about 54,000 clones in the sample, 87% were seen once. Points on this clone: As yet, its antigen is unknown.

Germline CDR1 and CDR2: SGHKS and YYEKEE (reference sequence). The ends were cut back, 3 bases at V and 8 bases at J, with 18 bases in the middle. CDR3 length equals 15 residues. This clonotype was obtained from an adult in good health. The rearrangement uses TRBV5-5 and TRBJ1-5; perhaps TRBD1 as D (5 bases). Specimen: peripheral blood, collected on day 0 of AZD1222 vaccination. The DNA of the CDR3 is TGTGCCAGCAGCTCAGGGCCTCCGTCGATGGAGCCCCAGCATTTT. This codes for CASSSGPPSMEPQHF.